Following are 24 T cell receptor beta chains from one sample sequenced in a study of T-cell memory formation after mild COVID-19. TCRdb itself ran the 5' RACE reads through MiXCR, one entry per CDR3 protein. The repertoire holds around 370,000 distinct CDR3 sequences, with 20% to 25% as singletons. The sequenced sample was PBMCs or a T cell subset sorted from them (not recorded which). The receptors were gathered from an adult woman who had mild COVID-19 (a few samples of this study predate the infection). Cell type and time point are not known.

There are a few counts of this clonotype. The chain combines TRBV5-6 with TRBJ2-7; D may correspond to TRBD1 or TRBD2 (5 bases each). The V gene's germline CDR1 is SGHDT and CDR2 YYEEEE. With 3 bases removed from V and 2 bases from J, the gap between germline ends came to 15 bases. The CDR3 has 15 amino acids. This CDR3 reads CASSWGGTLAYEQYF. The CDR3 DNA follows: TGTGCCAGCAGCTGGGGTGGGACCTTGGCCTACGAGCAGTACTTC.

J is TRBJ2-7 and V is TRBV20-1; D gene unclear. The germline V gene has CDR1 DFQATT and CDR2 SNEGSKA (reference sequence). The CDR3 totals 12 residues. V shed 3 bases and J shed 0 bases, with 6 bases lying between them. In DNA, the CDR3 is TGCAGTGCTAGTGACACCTCCTACGAGCAGTACTTC. Its translation is CSASDTSYEQYF.

The table lists this clonotype with many counts. The chain couples TRBV20-1 to TRBJ2-2; 8 nucleotides align to TRBD1. CDR3 length equals 14 residues. CDR1 DFQATT and CDR2 SNEGSKA come from the germline V gene (reference sequence). The DNA for the CDR3 is TGCAGCGCCAGAACAGGGGGGAACACCGGGGAGCTGTTTTTT. Its protein product is CSARTGGNTGELFF.

The chain employs TRBV15 and TRBJ2-7; 8 positions agree with TRBD1. After removal of 8 bases from V and 3 bases from J, the junction contained 6 bases not matched to a gene. The CDR3 extends over 13 amino acids. From germline, CDR1 is LNHNV and CDR2 YYDKDF (reference sequence). The CDR3 region has the DNA TGTGCCACCCGCCCAGGGGGCAGCTACGAGCAGTACTTC. Residues: CATRPGGSYEQYF.

The chain has TRBV5-6 and TRBJ2-7; possibly TRBD1 or TRBD2 for D (6 bases each). The CDR3 consists of 15 residues. Germline CDR1 SGHDT, CDR2 YYEEEE. V dropped 1 base and J dropped 0 bases, with 11 bases sitting between them. For the CDR3, the DNA is TGTGCCAGCAGCTTGATCCGGGGGCACTCCTACGAGCAGTACTTC. Amino acid sequence: CASSLIRGHSYEQYF.

This clonotype came up a few times. CDR3 DNA: TGTGCCAGCAGCTTCCGGGACAGGGGGCGAGAGACCCAGTACTTC. It encodes CASSFRDRGRETQYF. The chain links TRBV7-2 to TRBJ2-5, with 12 bases fitting TRBD1. The length of the CDR3 is 15 residues. The V gene's germline CDR1 is SGHTA and CDR2 FQGNSA. V lost 3 bases and J lost 4; bases outside the gene matches: 3. The entire variable domain, with the rest obtained from reference TRBV7-2 and TRBJ2-5, is as follows: GAGVSQSPSNKVTEKGKDVELRCDPISGHTALYWYRQSLGQGLEFLIYFQGNSAPDKSGLPSDRFSAERTGGSVSTLTIQRTQQEDSAVYLCASSFRDRGRETQYFGPGTRLLVL.

V is TRBV7-2 and J is TRBJ1-2, with 8 bases lining up with TRBD1. Losses at the gene ends were 4 bases for V and 3 bases for J; bases not matched to a gene: 7. Per germline, CDR1 SGHTA and CDR2 FQGNSA. This CDR3 is built from 15 residues. CDR3 DNA sequence: TGTGCCAGCAGCTCGGCGGCAGGGGGCGACTATGGCTACACCTTC. This encodes CASSSAAGGDYGYTF. Complete variable domain (other parts from reference TRBV7-2 and TRBJ1-2): GAGVSQSPSNKVTEKGKDVELRCDPISGHTALYWYRQSLGQGLEFLIYFQGNSAPDKSGLPSDRFSAERTGGSVSTLTIQRTQQEDSAVYLCASSSAAGGDYGYTFGSGTRLTVV.

This clonotype was detected only a few times. V is TRBV9 and J is TRBJ2-3; D gene unclear. Trimming removed 4 bases from V and 5 bases from J, with 11 bases in between. This CDR3 comprises 13 residues. Germline V gene lookup returns CDR1 SGDLS and CDR2 YYNGEE. The CDR3 DNA is TGTGCCAGCAGCCTCGCACTGGGAGATACGCAGTATTTT. Amino acid sequence: CASSLALGDTQYF.

This clonotype was found a few times. The chain combines TRBV4-1 with TRBJ1-2; 7 bases map to TRBD1. This CDR3 is 15 amino acids long. Germline V CDR1 and CDR2: MGHRA, YSYEKL. V was pared by 3 bases and J by 1 base, with 5 bases of the junction left unmatched. The CDR3 nucleotides read TGCGCCAGCAGCCAGGGGGACAGCCTTAACTATGGCTACACCTTC. Translated: CASSQGDSLNYGYTF.

This clonotype was seen only a few times. V gene TRBV6-6 combines with J gene TRBJ2-2; D is uncertain. The CDR3 sequence is 13 residues long. Germline loops: CDR1 MNHNY, CDR2 SVGAGI (reference sequence). The V gene lost 3 bases and the J gene lost 4 bases, with 6 bases spanning the gap. CDR3 coding DNA: TGTGCCAGCAGTTATGGAGTCACCGGGGAGCTGTTTTTT. Its translation: CASSYGVTGELFF.

The chain recombines TRBV7-6 with TRBJ1-3, with no clear D. CDR1 is SGHVS and CDR2 is FNYEAQ in the germline V gene. There are 16 residues in the CDR3. Trimming pared 1 base from V and 7 bases from J, leaving 17 bases between. The CDR3 DNA follows: TGTGCCAGCAGCTTAGAGCGACCGCCATACTGGAACACCATATATTTT. It specifies CASSLERPPYWNTIYF.

This clonotype was recorded a few times. This chain joins TRBV19 and TRBJ1-5; TRBD1 matches 7 bases. Unmatched junction bases numbered 8, after V lost 6 bases and J lost 0 bases. CDR3 length equals 16 residues. The germline gives CDR1 LNHDA, CDR2 SQIVND (reference sequence). In DNA form, the CDR3 reads TGTGCCAGTAGCATCCTTGGGACAGCTAGCAATCAGCCCCAGCATTTT. It encodes CASSILGTASNQPQHF. The full variable domain, rest sourced from reference TRBV19 and TRBJ1-5, is DGGITQSPKYLFRKEGQNVTLSCEQNLNHDAMYWYRQDPGQGLRLIYYSQIVNDFQKGDIAEGYSVSREKKESFPLTVTSAQKNPTAFYLCASSILGTASNQPQHFGDGTRLSIL.

The V and J genes are TRBV12-3 or TRBV12-4 and TRBJ2-3; 7 bases are a match to TRBD1. V lost 6 bases, J lost 1 base, and 10 bases stayed unmatched. This CDR3 contains 16 residues. The CDR3 sequence: CASSDLGGEGTDTQYF. As DNA, the CDR3 is TGTGCCAGCAGCGATCTAGGGGGCGAGGGCACAGATACGCAGTATTTT.

This clonotype was picked up a small number of times. The chain couples TRBV20-1 to TRBJ2-7; 10 nucleotides line up with TRBD1. The length of the CDR3 is 15 residues. J lost 5 bases, V lost 1 base, and 8 bases had no gene match. CDR1 and CDR2 from the germline V gene are DFQATT and SNEGSKA (reference sequence). CDR3 bases: TGCAGTGCTAGAGTAATGGGGACAGGGGATGACGAGCAGTACTTC. Its translation: CSARVMGTGDDEQYF.

The rearrangement joins TRBV20-1 to TRBJ2-5; tentatively, D is TRBD2 (5 bases). V dropped 3 bases and J dropped 4 bases, with 15 bases sitting between them. Germline CDR1 reads DFQATT; CDR2 reads SNEGSKA (reference sequence). The CDR3 has 14 amino acids. The CDR3 DNA reads TGCAGTGCTAGTTTTTTTGGACGGGGAGAGACCCAGTACTTC. Its protein is CSASFFGRGETQYF.

This chain links TRBV6-5 with TRBJ2-3, with 8 bases fitting TRBD2. V lost 0 bases and J lost 3; bases outside the gene matches: 8. CDR1 is MNHEY and CDR2 is SVGAGI in the germline V gene. The CDR3 loop spans 17 amino acids. CDR3 nucleotides: TGTGCCAGCAGTTACTCGTCTCGAACTAGCGGTACAGATACGCAGTATTTT. Its translation: CASSYSSRTSGTDTQYF.

The chain recombines TRBV12-3 or TRBV12-4 with TRBJ1-5; no clear D gene. CDR3 size: 13 residues. V lost 5 bases to trimming and J lost 5 bases, with 10 bases between them. This chain's CDR3 is CASSIGRDQPQHF. In DNA form, the CDR3 reads TGTGCCAGCAGTATCGGACGGGATCAGCCCCAGCATTTT.

This chain connects TRBV30 to TRBJ2-3; 8 nucleotides agree with TRBD2. This CDR3 is built from 12 residues. Germline values: CDR1 GTSNPN, CDR2 SVGIG (reference sequence). The CDR3 DNA is TGTGCTCAGCGGGGGTCCACAGATACGCAGTATTTT. Its translation is CAQRGSTDTQYF.

The chain recombines TRBV7-9 with TRBJ2-2; tentatively, D is TRBD2 (6 bases). CDR3 length: 16 residues. Germline V gene lookup returns CDR1 SEHNR and CDR2 FQNEAQ (reference sequence). Trimming took off 6 bases at V and 1 base at J, with 15 bases between the two ends. CDR3 sequence: CASRTVAEMNTGELFF. The CDR3 bases are TGTGCCAGCAGGACGGTAGCGGAGATGAACACCGGGGAGCTGTTTTTT.

The chain links TRBV20-1 to TRBJ1-1; possibly TRBD1 for D (6 bases). The CDR3 covers 12 residues. Trimming removed 3 bases at V and 6 bases at J, with 11 bases between. Per germline, CDR1 DFQATT and CDR2 SNEGSKA (reference sequence). The CDR3 DNA is TGCAGTGCTAGTCCCGGGGGCTCTGAAGCTTTCTTT. It yields the protein CSASPGGSEAFF.

This chain links TRBV7-2 with TRBJ2-4; weak D call: TRBD1 (5 bases). The length of the CDR3 is 15 residues. Germline assignment: CDR1 SGHTA and CDR2 FQGNSA. Trimming shortened V by 4 bases and J by 6 bases, and 16 bases separated the two germline ends. CDR3 in DNA: TGTGCCAGCAGCTCGTACCCAGGGTATAGAAACATTCAGTACTTC. Translating it yields CASSSYPGYRNIQYF. Looking up the rest from reference TRBV7-2 and TRBJ2-4 gives the full variable domain: GAGVSQSPSNKVTEKGKDVELRCDPISGHTALYWYRQSLGQGLEFLIYFQGNSAPDKSGLPSDRFSAERTGGSVSTLTIQRTQQEDSAVYLCASSSYPGYRNIQYFGAGTRLSVL.

This clonotype was recorded at least ten times. The J gene is TRBJ1-1, the V gene TRBV9; the D gene is possibly TRBD1 (5 bases). Per germline, CDR1 SGDLS and CDR2 YYNGEE. This CDR3 region has 13 residues. V lost 4 bases and J 2 bases, leaving 9 bases between the germline ends. The CDR3 protein is CASSWGTNTEAFF. CDR3 DNA sequence: TGTGCCAGCAGCTGGGGGACCAACACTGAAGCTTTCTTT.

This clonotype was seen a handful of times. The V call is TRBV5-1, the J call TRBJ2-1; TRBD2 matches 9 bases. J lost 5 bases, V lost 0 bases, and 3 bases had no gene match. CDR1 is SGHRS, CDR2 YFSETQ, per germline. The CDR3 totals 15 residues. The CDR3 nucleotides read TGCGCCAGCAGCTTGGAAGCGGGGGGACACAATGAGCAGTTCTTC. It is translated as CASSLEAGGHNEQFF. Full variable domain (outside the CDR3, taken from reference TRBV5-1 and TRBJ2-1): KAGVTQTPRYLIKTRGQQVTLSCSPISGHRSVSWYQQTPGQGLQFLFEYFSETQRNKGNFPGRFSGRQFSNSRSEMNVSTLELGDSALYLCASSLEAGGHNEQFFGPGTRLTVL.

This clonotype has at least ten counts. V gene TRBV5-1 combines with J gene TRBJ2-7; no clear D gene. Trimming took off 4 bases at V and 2 bases at J, with 10 bases between the two ends. Germline assignment: CDR1 SGHRS and CDR2 YFSETQ. This CDR3 spans 13 amino acids. The CDR3 DNA sequence: TGCGCCAGCAGCCTCGATGGAACCTACGAGCAGTACTTC. It is translated as CASSLDGTYEQYF.